The rows below give T cell receptor beta chains drawn from one sample of a study of cytomegalovirus exposure and HLA in healthy donors. Libraries were prepared by immunoSEQ multiplex PCR; TCRdb keeps only in-frame clonotypes and omits some of them. The data show 90,000 to 150,000 clones, 15% to 19% seen once. The sample taken for sequencing was PBMCs. The receptors here all came from a woman under 30 in good health and CMV-seronegative. Each CDR3 is given with its conserved first and last residue. Each record gives: V gene, CDR3 protein.

V: TRBV6-6; CDR3: CASSEREGPHEQYF
V: TRBV18; CDR3: CASSPLPPRDRGTDTQYF
V: TRBV9; CDR3: CASSVGAGSSYEQYF
V: TRBV28; CDR3: CASSPTGKPYEQYF
V: TRBV9; CDR3: CASSGGAGGPDHEQYF
V: TRBV7-9; CDR3: CASSINTEAFF
V: TRBV7-9; CDR3: CASSARADEQYF
V: TRBV9; CDR3: CASSVGQGGYEQYF
V: TRBV27; CDR3: CASSLSYEQYF
V: TRBV5-4; CDR3: CASSSDSNYGYTF
V: TRBV6-1; CDR3: CASSEWQGTPYEQYF
V: TRBV4-2; CDR3: CASSHSTGGGYGYTF
V: TRBV5-4; CDR3: CASSVGQKETQYF
V: TRBV7-9; CDR3: CASSDSGLGGYEQFF
V: TRBV4-1; CDR3: CASSQVSGSGNTIYF
V: TRBV25-1; CDR3: CASSSRGTGLQETQYF
V: TRBV5-6; CDR3: CASSLAAVGTGAGEKLFF
V: TRBV11-2; CDR3: CASSWTAGTSGIYEQYF
V: TRBV7-2; CDR3: CASSSFRQGGQETQYF
V: TRBV4-3; CDR3: CASSQLTSGGSSYNEQFF
V: TRBV7-9; CDR3: CASSSIRVTGFPRLFF
V: TRBV6-1; CDR3: CASSDPGTGGEKLFF
V: TRBV9; CDR3: CASSPDEGTGLIREQYF
V: TRBV14; CDR3: CASSHGHTGANVLTF
V: TRBV7-9; CDR3: CASSPMGPNTEAFF
V: TRBV25-1; CDR3: CASSEGVAGDGETQYF